These 19 T cell receptor beta chains originate from one sample sequenced in a study of cytomegalovirus exposure and HLA in healthy donors. The PCR contained 60 Vbeta and 13 Jbeta primers. Measured with immunoSEQ multiplex PCR; TCRdb has only the in-frame clones, and not every one. The sample records some 130,000 clones, 78% being singletons. What was sequenced was PBMCs. These receptors came from a woman in her thirties or forties in good health and CMV-seronegative.

The chain recombines TRBV28 with TRBJ1-2; TRBD1 agrees at 7 bases. Trimming removed 2 bases from V and 5 bases from J; junction bases left unmatched: 8. The CDR3 covers 15 residues. In germline, CDR1 is MDHEN, CDR2 SYDVKM. The CDR3 DNA sequence: TGTGCCAGCAGTTTAGGCCGGACAGGCCTGTATGGCTACACCTTC. This encodes CASSLGRTGLYGYTF.

The gene calls are TRBV10-3 and TRBJ2-1; tentatively, D is TRBD1 (6 bases). The germline gives CDR1 ENHRY, CDR2 SYGVKD. This CDR3 is 13 amino acids long. Trimming cost V 4 bases and J 7 bases, with 11 bases left between them. This CDR3 reads CAISAQGINEQFF. In DNA form, the CDR3 reads TGTGCCATCAGTGCCCAGGGGATAAATGAGCAGTTCTTC.

The chain combines TRBV19 with TRBJ2-2, with D perhaps TRBD1 (5 bases). V was shortened by 0 bases and J by 6 bases, with 8 bases between the two germline ends. The V gene's germline CDR1 is LNHDA and CDR2 SQIVND (reference sequence). The CDR3 totals 14 residues. This CDR3 reads CASSIEGRSGELFF. In nucleotides, the CDR3 is TGTGCCAGTAGTATAGAGGGGCGCTCCGGGGAGCTGTTTTTT.

This chain connects TRBV5-1 to TRBJ2-1, with 9 bases lining up with TRBD1. The CDR3 has 15 residues. V shed 0 bases, J shed 8 bases, and the junction held 6 bases outside the gene matches. Germline V gene lookup returns CDR1 SGHRS and CDR2 YFSETQ. The CDR3: CASSLAGTGWDEQFF. DNA of the CDR3: TGCGCCAGCAGCTTGGCCGGGACAGGGTGGGATGAGCAGTTCTTC.

The chain combines TRBV23-1 with TRBJ1-6; 8 bases are shared with TRBD1. TRBV23-1 is recorded as an ORF, its role being uncertain. This CDR3 region has 18 residues. V gave up 0 bases and J gave up 6 bases; unmatched junction bases: 10. CDR3: CASSQSLEQGALNSPLHF. CDR3 DNA sequence: TGCGCCAGCAGTCAATCGTTGGAGCAGGGGGCTCTTAATTCACCCCTCCACTTT.

Only one count was recorded for this clone. The V gene is TRBV6-1, the J gene TRBJ2-1; 10 positions agree with TRBD1. Trimming removed 2 bases from V and 6 bases from J; junction bases left unmatched: 7. Per the germline V gene, CDR1 is MNHNS and CDR2 is SASEGT. The CDR3 runs to 16 residues. CDR3 bases: TGTGCCAGCAGTGAAAGGGTCGGGACAGGGGTCAATGAGCAGTTCTTC. Residues: CASSERVGTGVNEQFF.

This chain joins TRBV28 and TRBJ1-1, with D unclear. Germline loops: CDR1 MDHEN, CDR2 SYDVKM. The V end was cut by 7 bases, the J end by 9 bases, with 12 bases between. CDR3 length equals 11 residues. CDR3: CASTSAVKAFF. CDR3 nucleotide sequence: TGTGCCAGCACTTCCGCGGTAAAAGCTTTCTTT.

This clone is a singleton in its sample. The chain links TRBV7-9 to TRBJ2-3; no reliable D call. V dropped 8 bases and J dropped 0 bases, with 15 bases sitting between them. CDR1 and CDR2 from the germline V gene are SEHNR and FQNEAQ (reference sequence). The CDR3 runs to 15 residues. CDR3 loop: CASSRGRSSTDTQYF. The CDR3 DNA reads TGTGCCAGCTCCCGAGGTCGGTCTAGCACAGATACGCAGTATTTT.

The chain employs TRBV28 and TRBJ2-7, with 8 bases that match TRBD1. The CDR3 consists of 14 residues. Germline V gene data show CDR1 as MDHEN and CDR2 as SYDVKM. V was pared by 5 bases and J by 5 bases, with 8 bases of the junction left unmatched. The CDR3 sequence is CASSHYRGNHEQYF. Written as DNA, the CDR3 is TGTGCCAGCAGTCACTACAGGGGGAACCACGAGCAGTACTTC.

This chain joins TRBV5-1 and TRBJ2-5; 11 bases match TRBD2. CDR1 and CDR2 from the germline V gene are SGHRS and YFSETQ. Unmatched junction bases numbered 8, after V lost 4 bases and J lost 0 bases. The CDR3 contains 17 residues. CDR3 nucleotide sequence: TGCGCCAGCAGCCCCGGGACTAGCGGATTGTACCAAGAGACCCAGTACTTC. This gives the protein CASSPGTSGLYQETQYF.

J is TRBJ1-4 and V is TRBV5-1, with D uncertain. CDR3 size: 14 residues. Trimming removed 0 bases at V and 7 bases at J, with 10 bases between. The germline gives CDR1 SGHRS, CDR2 YFSETQ. CDR3 DNA sequence: TGCGCCAGCAGCTTGGGAAGCGGCAGTGAAAAACTGTTTTTT. Protein: CASSLGSGSEKLFF.

The chain couples TRBV28 to TRBJ1-2; D not resolved. The CDR3 is 13 residues long. Germline assignment: CDR1 MDHEN and CDR2 SYDVKM. The V end was cut by 0 bases, the J end by 4 bases, with 6 bases between. CDR3 DNA sequence: TGTGCCAGCAGTTTATGGACTCTCTATGGCTACACCTTC. It yields the protein CASSLWTLYGYTF.

Worth noting for this clone: At one of its ends the junction is not consistent with the germline gene, which may arise from a read error. The V call is TRBV10-3, the J call TRBJ1-1, with 9 bases identical to TRBD1. The germline CDR1 and CDR2 sequences are ENHRY and SYGVKD. The CDR3 has 17 residues. The CDR3 is CAISQSGGQGGTTEAFF. CDR3 DNA: TGTGCCATCAGTCAGTCCGGGGGACAGGGAGGGACCACTGAAGCTTTCTTT.

The chain joins TRBV19 to TRBJ2-3, with D perhaps matching TRBD1 (6 bases). Deletions cut 7 bases from V and 4 bases from J, with 18 bases between. The CDR3 is made up of 15 amino acids. The germline CDR1 and CDR2 sequences are LNHDA and SQIVND (reference sequence). In DNA, the CDR3 is TGTGCCAGTAATGAGGGGGAAGGGGGTGCAGATACGCAGTATTTT. Protein sequence: CASNEGEGGADTQYF.

The J gene is TRBJ1-1, the V gene TRBV19; D remains unclear. The CDR3 loop spans 13 amino acids. Germline V gene lookup returns CDR1 LNHDA and CDR2 SQIVND (reference sequence). V was pared by 5 bases and J by 1 base, with 8 bases between. Here the CDR3 DNA reads TGTGCCAGTAGTCCGGGGAGGAACACTGAAGCTTTCTTT. The encoded protein is CASSPGRNTEAFF. Together with reference TRBV19 and TRBJ1-1, the CDR3 gives the full variable domain: DGGITQSPKYLFRKEGQNVTLSCEQNLNHDAMYWYRQDPGQGLRLIYYSQIVNDFQKGDIAEGYSVSREKKESFPLTVTSAQKNPTAFYLCASSPGRNTEAFFGQGTRLTVV.

This clone was seen more than once but under ten times. This rearrangement joins TRBV9 to TRBJ2-3, with 9 bases that match TRBD2. J was trimmed by 2 bases and V by 4 bases; bases with no gene match: 8. CDR3 size: 16 residues. CDR1 is SGDLS and CDR2 is YYNGEE in the germline V gene. The CDR3 nucleotides are TGTGCCAGCAGCAGTCGACTAGCGGTAACCACAGATACGCAGTATTTT. This codes for CASSSRLAVTTDTQYF.

V gene TRBV5-1 combines with J gene TRBJ1-1; the match to TRBD1 covers 7 bases. The CDR3 is 15 residues long. V lost 0 bases to trimming and J lost 1 base; unmatched junction nucleotides: 3. In germline, CDR1 is SGHRS, CDR2 YFSETQ. The CDR3 bases are TGCGCCAGCAGCTTGGAGACAGGGAAGAACACTGAAGCTTTCTTT. It translates to CASSLETGKNTEAFF.

This clone was seen once. The rearrangement joins TRBV11-2 to TRBJ1-5; 7 bases map to TRBD1. The germline CDR1 and CDR2 sequences are SGHAT and FQNNGV. The CDR3 loop spans 15 amino acids. With 1 base clipped from V and 3 bases from J, the junction kept 3 bases outside the gene matches. CDR3 coding DNA: TGTGCCAGCAGCTTAGCGGGACAGACCAATCAGCCCCAGCATTTT. Protein: CASSLAGQTNQPQHF.

The J gene is TRBJ2-5, the V gene TRBV29-1; 7 positions match TRBD2. The CDR3 has 15 amino acids. J gave up 4 bases and V 2 bases, and 10 bases lay outside the gene matches. Germline lookup yields CDR1 SQVTM and CDR2 ANQGSEA. The CDR3 DNA reads as TGCAGCGTTGAATTCTTGCGGGAGAAGGGAGAGACCCAGTACTTC. Encoded protein: CSVEFLREKGETQYF.